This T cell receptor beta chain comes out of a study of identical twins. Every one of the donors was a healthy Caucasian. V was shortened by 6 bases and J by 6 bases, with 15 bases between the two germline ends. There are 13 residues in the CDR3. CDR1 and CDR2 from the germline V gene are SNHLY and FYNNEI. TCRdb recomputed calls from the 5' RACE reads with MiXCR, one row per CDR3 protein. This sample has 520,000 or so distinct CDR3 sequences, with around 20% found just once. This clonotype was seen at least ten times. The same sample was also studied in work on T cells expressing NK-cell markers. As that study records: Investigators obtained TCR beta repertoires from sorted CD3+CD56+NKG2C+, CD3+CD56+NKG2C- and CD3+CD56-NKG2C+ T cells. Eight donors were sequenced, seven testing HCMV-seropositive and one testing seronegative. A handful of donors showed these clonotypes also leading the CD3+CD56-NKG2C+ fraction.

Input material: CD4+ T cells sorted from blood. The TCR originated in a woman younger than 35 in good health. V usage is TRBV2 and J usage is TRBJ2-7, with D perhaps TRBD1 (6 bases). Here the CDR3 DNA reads TGTGCCAGCAGAGTTACAGGGTTCGGCGAGCAGTACTTC. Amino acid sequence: CASRVTGFGEQYF.